This T cell receptor beta chain was identified during a study of graft-versus-host responses after intestinal transplantation. Grafts had their tissue processed, releasing intraepithelial and lamina propria lymphocytes. Overall study findings and caveats: Ileal or blood samples showed some GvH clones first, and such clones were also found in recipient marrow. Allografts of patients with graft-donor T cell macrochimerism showed high graft-versus-host to host-versus-graft clone ratios.

The table lists this clone with a count of one. As yet, its antigen is unknown. The repertoire was sequenced with immunoSEQ multiplex PCR; TCRdb's copy has only in-frame clones and lacks some. Of some 2,000 clones detected, roughly 87% appear once; the ten largest clones hold approximately 3.3%. There are 16 residues in the CDR3. Germline lookup yields CDR1 MNHNY and CDR2 SVGAGI (reference sequence). V lost 5 bases to trimming and J lost 3 bases; unmatched junction nucleotides: 10. V and J are TRBV6-6 and TRBJ1-2; 9 bases map to TRBD1. This specimen consisted of ileum tissue, obtained 55 to 60 days after intestinal transplant. The receptor comes from a human patient who received an intestinal transplant, so some T cells may come from the graft donor. CDR3 sequence (DNA): TGTGCCAGCAGTGGTCAACAGGGGGCGGTTGACTATGGCTACACCTTC. Its protein product is CASSGQQGAVDYGYTF.